This T cell receptor (beta chain) stems from a study of blood T cell repertoires in COVID-19. Study details: Material from acute and convalescent COVID-19 was sourced from the United States, Italy and Spain. The analysed material was cDNA or gDNA that came from T cells, B-cell-depleted T cells, or PBMCs.

This clone was recorded once. The CDR3 consists of 16 residues. V gave up 0 bases and J gave up 1 base, with 14 bases separating them. Germline V gene data show CDR1 as SGDLS and CDR2 as YYNGEE. Under the authors' procedure: Estimation of nucleated cell counts relied on the amplification of reference gene primers. Clones were read by immunoSEQ multiplex PCR, and TCRdb kept only the in-frame ones, dropping some. The DNA gave D and trimming, while V, J and clone size come from that table. The table includes 210,000 or so clones, about 86% detected once. The chain joins TRBV9 to TRBJ2-7; D is perhaps TRBD2 (6 bases). The source of this sequence is a woman in her 50s with acute or convalescent COVID-19. The sample taken for sequencing was peripheral blood. The CDR3 DNA sequence: TGTGCCAGCAGCGTAGAGGGAGGTCATGAATCCTACGAGCAGTACTTC. Translating gives CASSVEGGHESYEQYF.